The next 31 T cell receptor beta chains were all read from a single sample in a study of blood T cell repertoires in COVID-19. TCRdb keeps only in-frame clones here, not all; method: immunoSEQ multiplex PCR. The sample holds around 330,000 clones; more than 70% are singletons and the top ten take 1.5% to 2%. The specimen was peripheral blood. The source is a young woman with COVID-19, enrolled during active disease.

Here the CDR3 reads CASSVVEGTGETQYF. The CDR3 nucleotides are TGTGCCAGCAGCGTAGTTGAGGGAACGGGAGAGACCCAGTACTTC. V gene TRBV9 combines with J gene TRBJ2-5, with D possibly TRBD2 on 5 matching bases. V was trimmed by 0 bases and J by 4 bases, leaving 13 bases between them. The CDR3 extends over 15 amino acids. Germline loops: CDR1 SGDLS, CDR2 YYNGEE.

Concerning this clone: Other nucleotide sequences in the sample specify the same CDR3. The chain employs TRBV19 and TRBJ1-3; tentatively, D is TRBD1 (5 bases). The CDR3 has 13 amino acids. V was shortened by 4 bases and J by 2 bases, with 6 bases between the two germline ends. CDR1 and CDR2 (germline): LNHDA, SQIVND (reference sequence). DNA of the CDR3: TGTGCCAGTAGTACGGGGGCTGGAAACACCATATATTTT. Amino acids: CASSTGAGNTIYF.

The gene calls are TRBV6-5 and TRBJ2-2, with no clear D. The CDR3 sequence is 14 residues long. V lost 2 bases and J 0 bases, leaving 4 bases between the germline ends. The germline gives CDR1 MNHEY, CDR2 SVGAGI. Written as DNA, the CDR3 is TGTGCCAGCAGTTACGGGCCGAACACCGGGGAGCTGTTTTTT. This encodes CASSYGPNTGELFF.

This clone showed up just once. The rearrangement links TRBV12-5 to TRBJ2-1, with D hard to call. Looked up from germline, CDR1 is LGHNT and CDR2 is FRNRAP. CDR3 length equals 13 residues. The germline V and J ends were trimmed by 6 bases and 8 bases, with 14 bases remaining between them. CDR3 residues: CASGSYNQDEQFF. In DNA, the CDR3 is TGTGCTAGTGGATCCTATAACCAAGATGAGCAGTTCTTC. Filled out from reference TRBV12-5 and TRBJ2-1, the complete variable domain reads DARVTQTPRHKVTEMGQEVTMRCQPILGHNTVFWYRQTMMQGLELLAYFRNRAPLDDSGMPKDRFSAEMPDATLATLKIQPSEPRDSAVYFCASGSYNQDEQFFGPGTRLTVL.

The chain uses TRBV15 and TRBJ2-5; D is possibly TRBD2 (6 bases). V shed 5 bases and J shed 5 bases, with 18 bases lying between them. The CDR3 consists of 15 residues. Germline lookup yields CDR1 LNHNV and CDR2 YYDKDF (reference sequence). The CDR3 nucleotides are TGTGCCACCAGCCCACGGACGGGGGTAAGGGAGACCCAGTACTTC. This translates into CATSPRTGVRETQYF.

The chain is built from TRBV6-5 and TRBJ1-6; 8 bases are shared with TRBD1. Germline CDR1 reads MNHEY; CDR2 reads SVGAGI. The CDR3 totals 14 residues. The J segment lost 7 bases and the V segment lost 8 bases, leaving 7 bases of the junction unmatched. The CDR3 DNA follows: TGTGCCAGCGCAAACCAGGGGGCGAATTCACCCCTCCACTTT. Its protein product is CASANQGANSPLHF.

The CDR3 region is CASIPTGTGFNTEAFF. The DNA of the CDR3 is TGTGCCAGCATCCCCACCGGGACAGGGTTTAACACTGAAGCTTTCTTT. The chain joins TRBV28 to TRBJ1-1, with 9 nucleotides matching TRBD1. V lost 7 bases, J lost 2 bases, and 11 bases stayed unmatched. The CDR3 is 16 amino acids. Germline CDR1 MDHEN, CDR2 SYDVKM.

The chain carries TRBV10-3 and TRBJ1-5; perhaps TRBD1 as D (6 bases). There are 15 residues in the CDR3. Germline-derived CDR1 and CDR2 are ENHRY and SYGVKD. V shed 4 bases and J shed 6 bases, with 16 bases lying between them. CDR3 sequence (DNA): TGTGCCATCAGTGGGGGACAAACACGGGGTCAGCCCCAGCATTTT. It specifies CAISGGQTRGQPQHF.

The chain links TRBV5-6 to TRBJ1-2; TRBD1 is a possible D gene (6 bases). This CDR3 region has 14 residues. V was shortened by 5 bases and J by 4 bases, with 15 bases between the two germline ends. Germline CDR1 SGHDT, CDR2 YYEEEE. CDR3 DNA sequence: TGTGCCAGCAGTTTTGCCCAGGGGAGCTATGGCTACACCTTC. It is translated as CASSFAQGSYGYTF. Full variable domain (rest looked up from reference TRBV5-6 and TRBJ1-2): DAGVTQSPTHLIKTRGQQVTLRCSPKSGHDTVSWYQQALGQGPQFIFQYYEEEERQRGNFPDRFSGHQFPNYSSELNVNALLLGDSALYLCASSFAQGSYGYTFGSGTRLTVV.

V and J are TRBV5-4 and TRBJ1-1; D perhaps matches TRBD1 (6 bases). Trimming removed 2 bases at V and 4 bases at J, with 9 bases between. This CDR3 is built from 13 residues. Germline V gene data show CDR1 as SGHNT and CDR2 as YYREEE (reference sequence). The CDR3 DNA reads TGTGCCAGCAGCTTTGGGGGCCCCACTGAAGCTTTCTTT. Its protein is CASSFGGPTEAFF. Full variable domain (remainder filled in from reference TRBV5-4 and TRBJ1-1): ETGVTQSPTHLIKTRGQQVTLRCSSQSGHNTVSWYQQALGQGPQFIFQYYREEENGRGNFPPRFSGLQFPNYSSELNVNALELDDSALYLCASSFGGPTEAFFGQGTRLTVV.

This rearrangement joins TRBV2 to TRBJ2-3; weak D call: TRBD1 (6 bases). The CDR3 is made up of 14 amino acids. Germline loops: CDR1 SNHLY, CDR2 FYNNEI. The germline V and J ends were trimmed by 5 bases and 0 bases, with 9 bases remaining between them. The CDR3 DNA is TGTGCCAGCAGTAAGGACAGAAGCACAGATACGCAGTATTTT. It yields the protein CASSKDRSTDTQYF.

This chain uses TRBV13 with TRBJ1-2, with D perhaps TRBD1 (5 bases). Germline V lookup: CDR1 PRHDT, CDR2 FYEKMQ (reference sequence). Between the trimmed V and J ends, which lost 6 bases and 5 bases, there was a span of 19 bases. CDR3 length equals 15 residues. This CDR3 reads CASREGRGETYGYTF. The CDR3 DNA reads TGTGCCAGCAGGGAGGGCCGAGGGGAGACTTATGGCTACACCTTC.

The V gene is TRBV15, the J gene TRBJ1-4; a weak D match, TRBD1 (5 bases). This CDR3 has 16 amino acids. Trimming removed 3 bases at V and 0 bases at J, with 11 bases between. CDR1 is LNHNV and CDR2 is YYDKDF in the germline V gene (reference sequence). The CDR3 is CATSRGLGATNEKLFF. CDR3 nucleotide sequence: TGTGCCACCAGCAGGGGACTCGGTGCAACTAATGAAAAACTGTTTTTT.

The chain has TRBV7-2 and TRBJ2-1; a weak D match, TRBD1 (5 bases). Trimming took 3 bases from V and 5 from J, leaving 11 bases between them. Germline CDR1 and CDR2: SGHTA and FQGNSA. CDR3 length: 14 residues. The CDR3 region has the DNA TGTGCCAGCAGCTTTCAGGGATCGGACAATGAGCAGTTCTTC. Its translation is CASSFQGSDNEQFF.

The rearrangement links TRBV10-3 to TRBJ2-7, with TRBD2 as a possible D gene (6 bases). Germline values: CDR1 ENHRY, CDR2 SYGVKD. The CDR3 loop spans 16 amino acids. V dropped 4 bases and J dropped 7 bases, with 23 bases sitting between them. CDR3 region: CAISGQGGGTPREQYF. In nucleotides, the CDR3 is TGTGCCATCAGTGGCCAGGGTGGAGGGACCCCCCGGGAGCAGTACTTC.

J is TRBJ2-2 and V is TRBV11-3, with TRBD2 identical over 10 bases. Germline trimming cut 6 bases from V and 4 bases from J; bases unmatched to any gene: 5. Germline V lookup: CDR1 SGHNT, CDR2 YENEEA. The CDR3 is made up of 15 amino acids. The CDR3 DNA follows: TGTGCCAGCAGATCCAGCGGGGGGGCCACCGGGGAGCTGTTTTTT. Its translation: CASRSSGGATGELFF.

V is TRBV19 and J is TRBJ1-2, with D possibly TRBD1 on 6 matching bases. Trimming took 7 bases from V and 4 from J, leaving 13 bases between them. CDR3 length: 13 residues. Germline CDR1 and CDR2: LNHDA and SQIVND (reference sequence). CDR3 nucleotides: TGTGCCAGTACCATGACAGGACCCTATGGCTACACCTTC. This encodes CASTMTGPYGYTF.

V is TRBV3-1 (or the pseudogene TRBV3-2) and J is TRBJ2-6; D remains unclear. This CDR3 has 14 amino acids. Between the trimmed V and J ends, which lost 4 bases and 0 bases, there was a span of 4 bases. The germline CDR1 and CDR2 sequences are LGHDT and YNNKEL (reference sequence). CDR3 region: CASSPLSGANVLTF. CDR3 nucleotide sequence: TGTGCCAGCAGCCCCCTCTCTGGGGCCAACGTCCTGACTTTC.

The CDR3 protein is CASSQQGAGAEAFF. CDR3 coding DNA: TGTGCCAGCAGTCAACAGGGGGCGGGGGCTGAAGCTTTCTTT. The V call is TRBV27, the J call TRBJ1-1; 9 bases are shared with TRBD1. The CDR3 contains 14 residues. With V trimmed by 5 bases and J by 6 bases, 7 bases remained unmatched. Germline V gene data show CDR1 as MNHEY and CDR2 as SMNVEV (reference sequence).

The chain links TRBV5-4 to TRBJ2-2, with D possibly TRBD1 on 6 matching bases. Trimming removed 0 bases from V and 4 bases from J, with 13 bases in between. The CDR3 has 16 amino acids. Germline CDR1 and CDR2: SGHNT and YYREEE (reference sequence). CDR3 nucleotide sequence: TGTGCCAGCAGCTTGGTCACAGGGTTTCGCACCGGGGAGCTGTTTTTT. As protein: CASSLVTGFRTGELFF.

This clone was counted only a few times. The chain couples TRBV5-6 to TRBJ1-6, with D perhaps matching TRBD1 (5 bases). Germline CDR1 and CDR2: SGHDT and YYEEEE. The CDR3 consists of 16 residues. V was clipped by 4 bases and J by 7 bases, with 18 bases between them. CDR3 nucleotide sequence: TGTGCCAGCAGCCCCCTCGGGGGACGGTTCAATTCACCCCTCCACTTT. Translating it yields CASSPLGGRFNSPLHF.

V usage is TRBV5-1 and J usage is TRBJ1-2, with 7 bases identical to TRBD1. The junction had 10 bases not matched to a gene; V was cut back by 4 bases and J by 7 bases. The CDR3 spans 14 residues. Germline V CDR1 and CDR2: SGHRS, YFSETQ. The CDR3 region is CASSVDGRGPGYTF. Written as DNA, the CDR3 is TGCGCCAGCAGCGTCGACGGGAGGGGGCCTGGCTACACCTTC.

V is TRBV21-1 and J is TRBJ1-1. TRBV21-1 counts as a pseudogene. The CDR3 has 17 residues. The DNA for the CDR3 is TGTGCCAGCCCTAAACCCCGGGAGACTCACAGTGACACTGAAGCTTTCTTT. Its translation: CASPKPRETHSDTEAFF.

V and J are TRBV6-2 or TRBV6-3 and TRBJ1-1; TRBD1 matches at 9 bases. CDR1 and CDR2 from the germline V gene are MNHEY and SVGEGT. The CDR3 consists of 15 residues. V was pared by 5 bases and J by 6 bases, with 10 bases of the junction left unmatched. The CDR3 DNA sequence: TGTGCCAGCAGTGATCGACAGGGGGATTTTGCTGAAGCTTTCTTT. Protein: CASSDRQGDFAEAFF.

J is TRBJ2-3 and V is TRBV4-2; TRBD2 aligns across 7 bases. The J segment lost 3 bases and the V segment lost 1 base, leaving 13 bases of the junction unmatched. This CDR3 has 18 residues. CDR1 and CDR2 from the germline V gene are LGHNA and YNFKEQ. CDR3 bases: TGTGCCAGCAGCCAAGGCTCGTATCTAGCGGCAGGGACAGATACGCAGTATTTT. Amino acid sequence: CASSQGSYLAAGTDTQYF.

The J gene is TRBJ2-5, the V gene TRBV7-8, with TRBD2 matching 7 bases. CDR1 SGHVS and CDR2 FQNEAQ come from the germline V gene. The CDR3 is 16 residues long. With V trimmed by 5 bases and J by 1 base, 10 bases remained unmatched. In nucleotides, the CDR3 is TGTGCCAGCAGCCCCTGGACTAGTTCTACCCAAGAGACCCAGTACTTC. Protein: CASSPWTSSTQETQYF.

V and J are TRBV27 and TRBJ1-6; possibly TRBD1 for D (6 bases). CDR1 and CDR2 from the germline V gene are MNHEY and SMNVEV (reference sequence). The CDR3 has 16 amino acids. V was shortened by 6 bases and J by 7 bases, with 19 bases between the two germline ends. CDR3 residues: CASRNRVSGSNSPLHF. The CDR3 DNA is TGTGCCAGCAGGAACAGGGTATCGGGCTCAAATTCACCCCTCCACTTT.

The chain employs TRBV13 and TRBJ1-1, with unresolved D. Per the germline V gene, CDR1 is PRHDT and CDR2 is FYEKMQ (reference sequence). The germline V and J ends were trimmed by 4 bases and 0 bases, with 9 bases remaining between them. The CDR3 has 14 amino acids. Here the CDR3 DNA reads TGTGCCAGCAGCTCCTCGACACTGAACACTGAAGCTTTCTTT. Protein product: CASSSSTLNTEAFF.

With regard to this clone: A read error may produce the germline difference seen at one junction end. The chain combines TRBV6-6 with TRBJ1-6; the D gene is possibly TRBD1 (6 bases). The CDR3 length is 16 residues. Germline V gives CDR1 MNHNY, CDR2 SVGAGI (reference sequence). CDR3 sequence reads: CASSSSGAGVRSPLHF. The DNA of the CDR3 is TGTGCTAGCAGTTCCTCAGGGGCAGGGGTAAGATCACCCCTCCACTTT.

CDR3: CASSFRGGMINSPLHF. For the CDR3, the DNA is TGTGCCAGCAGCTTTAGGGGGGGTATGATTAATTCACCCCTCCACTTT. This sequence joins TRBV5-6 and TRBJ1-6; D might be TRBD1 (6 bases). Germline V gene sequence: CDR1 SGHDT, CDR2 YYEEEE. The CDR3 has 16 residues. V was cut by 2 bases and J by 6 bases, with 15 bases left in between.

The chain uses TRBV5-1 and TRBJ2-1; TRBD2 matches at 9 bases. Germline-derived CDR1 and CDR2 are SGHRS and YFSETQ. Trimming removed 4 bases from V and 8 bases from J; junction bases left unmatched: 10. The CDR3 length is 15 residues. The CDR3 DNA is TGCGCCAGCAGCCTCTCGACTAGCGGCCCAGATGAGCAGTTCTTC. Translating it yields CASSLSTSGPDEQFF.